Shown below are 32 T cell receptor beta chains from a single sample sequenced in a study of cytomegalovirus exposure and HLA in healthy donors. Libraries were prepared by immunoSEQ multiplex PCR; TCRdb keeps only in-frame clonotypes and omits some of them. Here the sample spans 150,000 or so clones, approximately 86% being singletons. Sequences were obtained from PBMCs. These receptors were obtained from a man between 25 and 39 years old in good health and CMV-seropositive.

This chain connects TRBV6-1 to TRBJ1-3, with TRBD1 as a possible D gene (6 bases). V gave up 4 bases and J gave up 3 bases, with 10 bases separating them. The CDR3 is 14 amino acids. The germline V gene encodes CDR1 MNHNS and CDR2 SASEGT. The CDR3 spells CASSVEQGGNTIYF. CDR3 sequence (DNA): TGTGCCAGCAGTGTGGAACAGGGTGGAAACACCATATATTTT.

V gene TRBV5-6 combines with J gene TRBJ1-2, with D perhaps TRBD1 (5 bases). CDR1 and CDR2 (germline): SGHDT, YYEEEE. Trimming took 4 bases from V and 4 from J, leaving 11 bases between them. This CDR3 is 13 amino acids long. CDR3 in amino acids: CASSLRGGYGYTF. For the CDR3, the DNA is TGTGCCAGCAGCCTCCGGGGGGGCTATGGCTACACCTTC.

This clone was detected once. The chain couples TRBV27 to TRBJ1-4, with unresolved D. Deletions cut 2 bases from V and 7 bases from J, with 11 bases between. The CDR3 has 14 residues. The germline gives CDR1 MNHEY, CDR2 SMNVEV (reference sequence). As DNA, the CDR3 is TGTGCCAGCAGTTTAAAGAGGGCCGGTGAAAAACTGTTTTTT. Its translation is CASSLKRAGEKLFF.

The chain recombines TRBV29-1 with TRBJ2-7; D is unclear. The V gene lost 2 bases and the J gene lost 5 bases, with 16 bases spanning the gap. CDR3 length: 14 amino acids. The germline V gene encodes CDR1 SQVTM and CDR2 ANQGSEA. CDR3 loop: CSVEWPDKANEQYF. The CDR3, as DNA: TGCAGCGTTGAATGGCCTGACAAGGCAAACGAGCAGTACTTC.

This clone was counted once. The chain has TRBV7-2 and TRBJ2-7; 7 bases agree with TRBD1. V shed 4 bases, J shed 5 bases, and the junction held 11 bases outside the gene matches. CDR3 length equals 15 residues. The germline V gene encodes CDR1 SGHTA and CDR2 FQGNSA. In DNA, the CDR3 is TGTGCCAGCAGCTCACGGACAGGAGATGGTAACGAGCAGTACTTC. It encodes CASSSRTGDGNEQYF.

CDR3 DNA sequence: TGCGCCAGCAGCCAAGATGTGGGGACAGGGGCCTATGGCTACACCTTC. Its translation is CASSQDVGTGAYGYTF. V is TRBV4-3 and J is TRBJ1-2; TRBD1 matches at 10 bases. The CDR3 runs to 16 residues. The V gene's germline CDR1 is LGHNA and CDR2 YSLEER. The trim removed 0 bases at V and 4 bases at J, leaving 5 bases unmatched.

In this sample, this clone turned up once. The CDR3 here is CASSTKGGTGYTF. CDR3 DNA sequence: TGTGCCAGCAGCACCAAGGGAGGGACTGGCTACACCTTC. This chain links TRBV27 with TRBJ1-2; a possible D gene is TRBD1 (5 bases). V lost 6 bases to trimming and J lost 7 bases, with 15 bases between them. The CDR3 is 13 amino acids. Germline assignment: CDR1 MNHEY and CDR2 SMNVEV (reference sequence).

The chain is built from TRBV13 and TRBJ1-3; D is undetermined. Deletions cut 0 bases from V and 4 bases from J, with 10 bases between. CDR1 and CDR2 from the germline V gene are PRHDT and FYEKMQ (reference sequence). The CDR3 is made up of 15 amino acids. Written as DNA, the CDR3 is TGTGCCAGCAGCTTAGGCCCGGGGTACGGAAACACCATATATTTT. The encoded protein is CASSLGPGYGNTIYF.

This chain joins TRBV18 and TRBJ2-7, with D perhaps matching TRBD1 (6 bases). The germline gives CDR1 KGHSH, CDR2 LQKENI. The CDR3 consists of 14 residues. V shed 3 bases and J shed 6 bases, with 15 bases lying between them. The DNA of the CDR3 is TGTGCCAGCTCACCCCCGGACAGCCGGGCCGAGCAGTACTTC. This sequence encodes CASSPPDSRAEQYF.

This clone is a singleton in its sample. The chain uses TRBV5-6 and TRBJ1-5; 7 nucleotides match TRBD1. The germline V gene encodes CDR1 SGHDT and CDR2 YYEEEE. The ends lost 4 bases at V and 8 bases at J; junction bases unmatched: 6. CDR3 length: 13 amino acids. CDR3 protein: CASSTYRGKPQHF. DNA for the CDR3: TGTGCCAGCAGCACATACAGGGGAAAGCCCCAGCATTTT.

The V gene is TRBV7-3, the J gene TRBJ1-1, with no clear D. The CDR3 sequence is 15 residues long. Per germline, CDR1 SGHTA and CDR2 FQGTGA. With 5 bases removed from V and 0 bases from J, the gap between germline ends came to 13 bases. CDR3 residues: CASSPPELLNTEAFF. In DNA, the CDR3 is TGTGCCAGCAGCCCTCCGGAGCTATTGAACACTGAAGCTTTCTTT.

The V call is TRBV2, the J call TRBJ1-5, with a tentative D call TRBD1 (6 bases). The CDR3 runs to 14 residues. Trimming left V 8 bases short and J 0 bases short, with 11 bases between. The germline V gene encodes CDR1 SNHLY and CDR2 FYNNEI. As DNA, the CDR3 is TGTGCCAGCGGACGGGACATTAGCAATCAGCCCCAGCATTTT. Translating gives CASGRDISNQPQHF.

This clone occurred once. The V call is TRBV5-1, the J call TRBJ1-1; D is unresolved. CDR1 and CDR2 (germline): SGHRS, YFSETQ. With 4 bases removed from V and 4 bases from J, the gap between germline ends came to 14 bases. The CDR3 is made up of 14 amino acids. The CDR3 nucleotides read TGCGCCAGCAGCCACGGTCCGGGAGTCACTGAAGCTTTCTTT. Encoded protein: CASSHGPGVTEAFF.

This clone occurred many times. The same CDR3 arises from other DNA sequences in this sample as well. The V and J genes are TRBV30 and TRBJ1-5; a weak D match, TRBD1 (6 bases). There are 13 residues in the CDR3. Per germline, CDR1 GTSNPN and CDR2 SVGIG (reference sequence). V was cut by 1 base and J by 2 bases, with 6 bases left in between. Here the CDR3 reads CAWSDRGNQPQHF. In DNA, the CDR3 is TGTGCCTGGAGTGACAGGGGCAATCAGCCCCAGCATTTT. Variable domain in full (rest from reference TRBV30 and TRBJ1-5): SQTIHQWPATLVQPVGSPLSLECTVEGTSNPNLYWYRQAAGRGLQLLFYSVGIGQISSEVPQNLSASRPQDRQFILSSKKLLLSDSGFYLCAWSDRGNQPQHFGDGTRLSIL.

J is TRBJ2-7 and V is TRBV5-4; 8 bases align to TRBD2. The trim removed 3 bases at V and 3 bases at J, leaving 8 bases unmatched. Germline V gene sequence: CDR1 SGHNT, CDR2 YYREEE (reference sequence). The CDR3 totals 15 residues. The CDR3 here is CASSSPLAGSYEQYF. The CDR3 nucleotides are TGTGCCAGCAGCTCGCCTTTAGCGGGGAGCTACGAGCAGTACTTC.

The V and J genes are TRBV25-1 and TRBJ2-5; 7 nucleotides agree with TRBD1. V lost 11 bases and J lost 4; bases outside the gene matches: 13. There are 14 residues in the CDR3. The germline V gene has CDR1 MGHDK and CDR2 SYGVNS. The CDR3 nucleotides are TGTGCCCGCCCCCGACAGGGATTCCGAGAGACCCAGTACTTC. Translating gives CARPRQGFRETQYF.

In the case of this clone: Additional DNA sequences in this sample encode the identical CDR3. CDR3 protein: CASSYETGSYNEQFF. The CDR3 nucleotides read TGTGCCAGCAGTTATGAGACAGGTAGCTACAATGAGCAGTTCTTC. V and J are TRBV6-5 and TRBJ2-1; tentative D call: TRBD1 (6 bases). Germline-derived CDR1 and CDR2 are MNHEY and SVGAGI. V was clipped by 3 bases and J by 3 bases, with 12 bases between them. This CDR3 region has 15 residues.

This chain connects TRBV2 to TRBJ1-1, with a tentative D call TRBD1 (5 bases). Trimming left V 1 base short and J 2 bases short, with 11 bases between. CDR1 is SNHLY, CDR2 FYNNEI, per germline. This CDR3 region has 15 residues. The CDR3 reads CASSEGQGFNTEAFF. The CDR3, as DNA: TGTGCCAGCAGTGAAGGGCAGGGCTTTAACACTGAAGCTTTCTTT.

The chain recombines TRBV7-9 with TRBJ2-1, with 8 bases matching TRBD2. The CDR3 extends over 13 amino acids. CDR1 is SEHNR and CDR2 is FQNEAQ in the germline V gene (reference sequence). V was pared by 4 bases and J by 10 bases, with 6 bases of the junction left unmatched. CDR3 coding DNA: TGTGCCAGCAGCTCCCAGCGGGGGATAGAGCAGTTCTTC. Translating gives CASSSQRGIEQFF.

The chain uses TRBV15 and TRBJ2-4, with D possibly matching TRBD1 (6 bases). The germline V gene encodes CDR1 LNHNV and CDR2 YYDKDF (reference sequence). V lost 0 bases to trimming and J lost 5 bases, with 11 bases between them. This CDR3 spans 15 amino acids. The CDR3 nucleotides read TGTGCCACCAGCAGAGATGGGGCAGGGGAAAACATTCAGTACTTC. Amino acids: CATSRDGAGENIQYF.

This clone was observed a few times. This chain links TRBV2 with TRBJ1-1, with 8 nucleotides matching TRBD1. The junction had 7 bases not matched to a gene; V was cut back by 10 bases and J by 3 bases. The CDR3 covers 13 residues. CDR1 SNHLY and CDR2 FYNNEI come from the germline V gene. The CDR3 region is CATRQGLDTEAFF. The CDR3 DNA is TGTGCCACTAGACAGGGGTTGGACACTGAAGCTTTCTTT.

The chain joins TRBV19 to TRBJ1-2, with TRBD1 matching over 9 bases. Losses at the gene ends were 5 bases for V and 4 bases for J; bases not matched to a gene: 5. The germline V gene has CDR1 LNHDA and CDR2 SQIVND (reference sequence). The CDR3 sequence is 14 residues long. CDR3 coding DNA: TGTGCCAGTAGTTGGACAGGGGAAGGCTATGGCTACACCTTC. This encodes CASSWTGEGYGYTF.

V is TRBV2 and J is TRBJ1-2; unclear D gene. CDR1 is SNHLY and CDR2 is FYNNEI in the germline V gene. The V end was cut by 6 bases, the J end by 13 bases, with 21 bases between. The CDR3 loop spans 13 amino acids. This CDR3 is CASSGMDRSNCTF. DNA of the CDR3: TGTGCCAGCAGCGGGATGGACCGCTCTAACTGCACCTTC.

The chain combines TRBV6-5 with TRBJ1-4; 7 nucleotides align to TRBD1. Germline V lookup: CDR1 MNHEY, CDR2 SVGAGI. This CDR3 has 15 residues. The V and J ends lost 8 bases and 0 bases, in that order; junction bases with no gene match: 6. The CDR3: CASGQTGATNEKLFF. The CDR3 DNA is TGTGCCAGCGGACAAACAGGGGCAACTAATGAAAAACTGTTTTTT.

This chain joins TRBV29-1 and TRBJ2-3; no firm D call. CDR1 is SQVTM and CDR2 is ANQGSEA in the germline V gene. The V end lost 2 bases, the J end lost 0 bases, and 6 bases lay between the germline ends. The CDR3 contains 13 residues. The CDR3: CSVENSSTDTQYF. CDR3 sequence (DNA): TGCAGCGTTGAAAACAGTAGCACAGATACGCAGTATTTT.

As regards this clone: The DNA is left out, because the CDR3 cannot be placed on it with certainty; the CDR3 is given as TCRdb lists it. The gene calls are TRBV27 and TRBJ1-1; TRBD1 is the table's D call, not checked against the DNA. The CDR3 is 17 residues long, counting both termini. Germline CDR1 MNHEY, CDR2 SMNVEV (reference sequence). This CDR3 is CASSFFGQGATNTEAFF.

This chain uses TRBV2 with TRBJ1-1; D not resolved. The CDR3 covers 15 residues. The V gene lost 5 bases and the J gene lost 6 bases, with 19 bases spanning the gap. Germline V gene data show CDR1 as SNHLY and CDR2 as FYNNEI. CDR3 region: CASSPPPAGRPEAFF. CDR3 coding DNA: TGTGCCAGCAGTCCCCCTCCCGCGGGCAGACCTGAAGCTTTCTTT.

This chain uses TRBV9 with TRBJ1-1; D possibly corresponds to TRBD1 (5 bases). The germline V gene has CDR1 SGDLS and CDR2 YYNGEE. This CDR3 is built from 17 residues. V was trimmed by 3 bases and J by 0 bases, leaving 18 bases between them. The CDR3, as DNA: TGTGCCAGCAGCGCTCTAGGGGAGGGGACGCTGAACACTGAAGCTTTCTTT. Its translation: CASSALGEGTLNTEAFF.

The CDR3 loop reads CASSLSWTGPYEQYF. The CDR3 DNA reads TGTGCCAGCAGTTTATCTTGGACAGGGCCCTACGAGCAGTACTTC. The chain has TRBV27 and TRBJ2-7; 8 positions match TRBD1. This CDR3 contains 15 residues. Losses at the gene ends were 0 bases for V and 2 bases for J; bases not matched to a gene: 3. Germline V lookup: CDR1 MNHEY, CDR2 SMNVEV (reference sequence).

The V call is TRBV5-1, the J call TRBJ2-1, with D hard to call. This CDR3 is built from 12 residues. V lost 2 bases and J lost 7, with 7 bases in between. Germline CDR1 reads SGHRS; CDR2 reads YFSETQ. The DNA of the CDR3 is TGCGCCAGCAGCTTAGAGTGGAATGAGCAGTTCTTC. The encoded protein is CASSLEWNEQFF.

The J gene is TRBJ1-2, the V gene TRBV7-2, with 9 bases identical to TRBD1. The CDR3 loop spans 17 amino acids. J gave up 1 base and V 1 base, and 7 bases lay outside the gene matches. Per the germline V gene, CDR1 is SGHTA and CDR2 is FQGNSA. CDR3 region: CASSLDLTGGGNYGYTF. The CDR3 DNA follows: TGTGCCAGCAGCTTAGATTTAACAGGGGGCGGTAACTATGGCTACACCTTC.

The J gene is TRBJ1-5, the V gene TRBV5-1; D unclear. Trimming left V 2 bases short and J 7 bases short, with 13 bases between. Germline V gene data show CDR1 as SGHRS and CDR2 as YFSETQ. This CDR3 has 14 amino acids. CDR3 sequence: CASSLDGDRQPQHF. Here the CDR3 DNA reads TGCGCCAGCAGCTTAGACGGGGATAGACAGCCCCAGCATTTT. The full variable domain, with the rest looked up from reference TRBV5-1 and TRBJ1-5, is KAGVTQTPRYLIKTRGQQVTLSCSPISGHRSVSWYQQTPGQGLQFLFEYFSETQRNKGNFPGRFSGRQFSNSRSEMNVSTLELGDSALYLCASSLDGDRQPQHFGDGTRLSIL.